This T cell receptor beta chain was captured by sequencing in a study of beta chain features in type 1 diabetes. Study outcomes and limitations: Type 1 diabetes patients showed a moderate but significant shortening of TCRB CDR3s in all four CD4+ subsets.

Sequencing targeted expressed TCRB transcripts, as all isolated RNA had been reverse transcribed. Clones were sequenced by immunoSEQ multiplex PCR, and TCRdb holds only the in-frame ones, with some missing. The repertoire holds 150,000 to 200,000 clones, with 9% as singletons. This clone turned up a few times. Its antigen is not known. V shed 4 bases, J shed 4 bases, and the junction held 7 bases outside the gene matches. The CDR3 sequence is 15 residues long. In germline, CDR1 is SGHRS, CDR2 YFSETQ. This chain uses TRBV5-1 with TRBJ2-1, with 8 bases lining up with TRBD1. The origin of this receptor is a woman between 25 and 40 years old with type 1 diabetes. The sequencing sample was made of central memory CD4+ T cells from blood. For the CDR3, the DNA is TGCGCCAGCAGCCTGTCAACAGGGGGATACAATGAGCAGTTCTTC. It encodes CASSLSTGGYNEQFF.